Presented here are 4 T cell receptor beta chains from one specimen sequenced in a study of cytomegalovirus exposure and HLA in healthy donors. Primers included in the PCR were 60 Vbeta and 13 Jbeta primers. Clones were sequenced by immunoSEQ multiplex PCR, and TCRdb holds only the in-frame ones, with some missing. The sample shows about 150,000 clones, and 2% to 2.5% sits with its ten largest clones. The sample taken for sequencing was PBMCs. All receptors derive from a man between 25 and 39 years old in good health and CMV-seronegative.

The rearrangement links TRBV28 to TRBJ2-3; TRBD2 matches 10 bases. Losses at the gene ends were 5 bases for V and 5 bases for J; bases not matched to a gene: 10. CDR3 length: 16 residues. CDR1 and CDR2 from the germline V gene are MDHEN and SYDVKM. This chain's CDR3 is CASSGQEAGGLDTQYF. CDR3 coding DNA: TGTGCCAGCAGTGGGCAGGAAGCGGGAGGGTTAGATACGCAGTATTTT. The complete variable domain, with remaining parts taken from reference TRBV28 and TRBJ2-3, reads DVKVTQSSRYLVKRTGEKVFLECVQDMDHENMFWYRQDPGLGLRLIYFSYDVKMKEKGDIPEGYSVSREKKERFSLILESASTNQTSMYLCASSGQEAGGLDTQYFGPGTRLTVL.

This CDR3 reads CASKVGRGVTEAFF. CDR3 coding DNA: TGTGCCAGCAAGGTTGGCAGGGGGGTCACTGAAGCTTTCTTT. V gene TRBV7-8 combines with J gene TRBJ1-1, with 7 bases aligning to TRBD1. The germline CDR1 and CDR2 sequences are SGHVS and FQNEAQ. This CDR3 has 14 residues. V was clipped by 7 bases and J by 4 bases; unmatched bases: 9.

J is TRBJ2-7 and V is TRBV6-4; 9 bases are a match to TRBD1. The CDR3 is 15 amino acids. J lost 3 bases, V lost 4 bases, and 7 bases had no gene match. Looked up from germline, CDR1 is MRHNA and CDR2 is SNTAGT. The CDR3 region is CASSAHPTGGYEQYF. In nucleotides, the CDR3 is TGTGCCAGCAGTGCCCACCCGACAGGGGGCTACGAGCAGTACTTC.

V and J are TRBV7-9 and TRBJ2-3; 9 positions match TRBD2. The ends lost 1 base at V and 5 bases at J; junction bases unmatched: 4. Germline V gene data show CDR1 as SEHNR and CDR2 as FQNEAQ (reference sequence). The CDR3 sequence is 15 residues long. CDR3 in amino acids: CASSLVREGGDTQYF. CDR3 DNA: TGTGCCAGCAGCTTAGTGCGGGAGGGCGGAGATACGCAGTATTTT.